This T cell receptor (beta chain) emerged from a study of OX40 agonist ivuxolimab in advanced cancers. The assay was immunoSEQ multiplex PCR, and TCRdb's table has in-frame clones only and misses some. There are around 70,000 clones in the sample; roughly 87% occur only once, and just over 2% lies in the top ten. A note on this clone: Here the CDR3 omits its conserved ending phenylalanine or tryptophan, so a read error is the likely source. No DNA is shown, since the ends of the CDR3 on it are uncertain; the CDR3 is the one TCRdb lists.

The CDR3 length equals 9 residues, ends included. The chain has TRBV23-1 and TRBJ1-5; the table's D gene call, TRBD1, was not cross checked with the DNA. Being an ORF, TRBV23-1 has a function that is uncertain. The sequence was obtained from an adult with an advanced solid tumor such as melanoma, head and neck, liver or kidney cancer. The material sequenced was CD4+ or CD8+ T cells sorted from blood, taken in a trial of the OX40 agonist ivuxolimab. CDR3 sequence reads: CASSFLQGG.